This TCR beta chain was profiled in a study of T cell repertoires in cytomegalovirus infection. The overall study: The authors relied on CMV epitopes, both recently identified HLA-C-restricted and well-studied HLA-B-restricted. Through public TCR beta signatures, both CMV infection and matching HLA type were indicated.

TCRdb passed the reads through MiXCR, listing each CDR3 protein once. The sample consists of about half a million distinct CDR3 sequences, about 33% of them appearing once. Deletions cut 3 bases from V and 2 bases from J, with 11 bases between. CDR3 length: 13 amino acids. CDR1 and CDR2 from the germline V gene are DFQATT and SNEGSKA (reference sequence). On this clonotype: Its antigen is as yet unknown.

General study findings and limits: Cumulative frequency (of public TCR beta family members) identified carriers of CMV plus the relevant HLA. HLA-C-restricted CMV clonotypes gave the most frequent clonotype in two of eight donors.

The receptor's source is a human donor in good health (CMV status not recorded). Some clones in this sample may be carry-over from other donors' samples. Sequenced here: cultured PBMCs, sampled from culture after CMV antigen stimulation. This chain links TRBV20-1 with TRBJ2-7, with D unclear. In nucleotides, the CDR3 is TGCAGTGCTAGTGTCCGGGCCCCCTACGAGCAGTACGTC. Its translation is CSASVRAPYEQYV.